A single sample is the source of the 6 T cell receptor beta chains below, sequenced in a study of STAT5B mutations in CD4+ large granular lymphocyte leukemia. Repertoires were generated with immunoSEQ multiplex PCR, while TCRdb's copy carries only in-frame clones and drops some. The table lists hundreds of clones, nearly 70% of them singletons. Sequenced input: PBMCs. All receptors derive from a man aged 55-75 years with CD4+ T-cell large granular lymphocyte leukemia.

This chain uses TRBV9 with TRBJ2-1, with TRBD2 matching over 8 bases. The trim removed 4 bases at V and 2 bases at J, leaving 8 bases unmatched. Germline CDR1 and CDR2: SGDLS and YYNGEE. This CDR3 contains 16 residues. In DNA form, the CDR3 reads TGTGCCAGCAGCTCACCGGCGGGACTAGCCTACAATGAGCAGTTCTTC. It translates to CASSSPAGLAYNEQFF.

The table lists this clone with a count of one. V is TRBV4-2 and J is TRBJ2-3, with D possibly matching TRBD2 (6 bases). Germline CDR1 LGHNA, CDR2 YNFKEQ. The V and J ends lost 4 bases and 1 base respectively, with 12 bases between them. The CDR3 sequence is 15 residues long. The CDR3 DNA is TGTGCCAGCAGCCCGGGACTCTCGGGCACAGATACGCAGTATTTT. Translation: CASSPGLSGTDTQYF.

The table lists this clone with a few counts. The chain carries TRBV6-1 and TRBJ1-5; D is possibly TRBD1 (5 bases). Trimming took off 4 bases at V and 4 bases at J, with 11 bases between the two ends. CDR3 length equals 14 residues. In germline, CDR1 is MNHNS, CDR2 SASEGT. Here the CDR3 reads CASSAGLTNQPQHF. DNA for the CDR3: TGTGCCAGCAGTGCGGGACTGACAAATCAGCCCCAGCATTTT.

This clone was seen more than once but under ten times. The chain's CDR3 is CASSQVLGESEQYF. CDR3 in DNA: TGCGCCAGCAGCCAAGTTTTGGGGGAATCCGAGCAGTACTTC. The gene calls are TRBV4-1 and TRBJ2-7, with D possibly being TRBD1 or TRBD2 (5 bases each). The V end was cut by 1 base, the J end by 6 bases, with 13 bases between. Germline values: CDR1 MGHRA, CDR2 YSYEKL. The CDR3 covers 14 residues.

The rearrangement joins TRBV10-1 to TRBJ2-3; D is unclear. This CDR3 contains 13 residues. V shed 6 bases and J shed 3 bases, with 10 bases lying between them. The germline CDR1 and CDR2 sequences are WNHNN and SYGVQD (reference sequence). The CDR3 spells CASSRLGTDTQYF. CDR3 DNA sequence: TGCGCCAGCAGCCGCCTCGGAACAGATACGCAGTATTTT.

The chain combines TRBV4-1 with TRBJ1-1; no definite D call. Germline lookup yields CDR1 MGHRA and CDR2 YSYEKL. This CDR3 has 16 residues. V lost 2 bases and J lost 4, with 17 bases in between. The CDR3 spells CASSQLDLVQTTEAFF. DNA of the CDR3: TGCGCCAGCAGCCAATTAGACCTCGTGCAGACCACTGAAGCTTTCTTT.